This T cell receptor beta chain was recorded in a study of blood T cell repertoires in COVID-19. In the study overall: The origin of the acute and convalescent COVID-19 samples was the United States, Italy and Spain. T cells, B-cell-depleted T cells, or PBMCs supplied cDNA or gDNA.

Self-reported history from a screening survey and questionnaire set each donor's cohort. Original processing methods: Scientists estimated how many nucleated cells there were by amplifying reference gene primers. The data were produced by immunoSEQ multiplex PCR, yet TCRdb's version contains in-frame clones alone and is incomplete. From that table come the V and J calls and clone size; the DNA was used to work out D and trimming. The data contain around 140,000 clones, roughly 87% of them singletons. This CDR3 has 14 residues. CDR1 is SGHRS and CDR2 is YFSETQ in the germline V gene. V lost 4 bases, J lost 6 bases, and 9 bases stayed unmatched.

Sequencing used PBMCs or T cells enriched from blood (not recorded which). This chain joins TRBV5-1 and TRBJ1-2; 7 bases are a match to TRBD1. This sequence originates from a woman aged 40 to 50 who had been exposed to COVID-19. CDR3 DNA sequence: TGCGCCAGCAGCCGAAACCGACAGGGAGATGGCTACACCTTC. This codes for CASSRNRQGDGYTF.